These 15 T cell receptor beta chains originate from one sample sequenced in a study of cytomegalovirus exposure and HLA in healthy donors. The PCR used 60 Vbeta and 13 Jbeta primers. Sequencing was performed with immunoSEQ multiplex PCR; in TCRdb, only in-frame clones are kept and a portion is missing. The sample yields 150,000 to 200,000 clones, 62% seen once. Sequencing used PBMCs. These receptors originate from a man aged 40-55 years in good health and CMV-seronegative.

The V and J genes are TRBV7-7 and TRBJ1-4; D unresolved. Between the trimmed V and J ends, which lost 3 bases and 8 bases, there was a span of 10 bases. Germline lookup yields CDR1 SSHAT and CDR2 FNYEAQ (reference sequence). The CDR3 covers 13 residues. CDR3 in amino acids: CASSFRVREKLFF. In nucleotides, the CDR3 is TGTGCCAGCAGCTTTAGAGTTCGGGAAAAACTGTTTTTT.

The chain combines TRBV19 with TRBJ2-7; D not resolved. V was clipped by 4 bases and J by 5 bases, with 21 bases between them. Germline V CDR1 and CDR2: LNHDA, SQIVND (reference sequence). This CDR3 has 16 amino acids. CDR3 DNA: TGTGCCAGTAGTAACCCCCGGGTCGGCGGAATGAACGAGCAGTACTTC. Residues: CASSNPRVGGMNEQYF.

The J gene is TRBJ2-6, the V gene TRBV6-4; perhaps TRBD1 as D (6 bases). V was shortened by 0 bases and J by 0 bases, with 12 bases between the two germline ends. The CDR3 is made up of 18 amino acids. The germline V gene encodes CDR1 MRHNA and CDR2 SNTAGT. Written as DNA, the CDR3 is TGTGCCAGCAGTGACTCAGGACAGCCCTCCTCTGGGGCCAACGTCCTGACTTTC. Translating it yields CASSDSGQPSSGANVLTF.

This chain connects TRBV5-1 to TRBJ1-2; D is unclear. The V and J ends lost 3 bases and 4 bases respectively, with 7 bases between them. This CDR3 region has 12 residues. The germline V gene has CDR1 SGHRS and CDR2 YFSETQ. CDR3 in amino acids: CASSSGSYGYTF. As DNA, the CDR3 is TGCGCCAGCAGCTCCGGGAGCTATGGCTACACCTTC.

V gene TRBV7-9 combines with J gene TRBJ1-2; D not certain. Trimming shortened V by 5 bases and J by 3 bases, and 16 bases separated the two germline ends. CDR1 SEHNR and CDR2 FQNEAQ come from the germline V gene (reference sequence). This CDR3 has 15 residues. The CDR3 spells CASSPSRVADYGYTF. In nucleotides, the CDR3 is TGTGCCAGCAGCCCATCGAGGGTTGCTGACTATGGCTACACCTTC.

This clone was observed a handful of times. The chain is built from TRBV7-9 and TRBJ2-2; TRBD2 might be the D (6 bases). CDR1 and CDR2 (germline): SEHNR, FQNEAQ (reference sequence). The CDR3 has 15 amino acids. Between the trimmed V and J ends, which lost 8 bases and 2 bases, there was a span of 15 bases. DNA for the CDR3: TGTGCCAGCCAGGACGGAGGGACCAACACCGGGGAGCTGTTTTTT. As protein: CASQDGGTNTGELFF.

A few counts support this clone. This chain links TRBV19 with TRBJ1-1, with unresolved D. This CDR3 comprises 13 residues. V lost 1 base to trimming and J lost 4 bases, with 7 bases between them. CDR1 is LNHDA, CDR2 SQIVND, per germline (reference sequence). DNA of the CDR3: TGTGCCAGTAGTATAGGGGAGATCACTGAAGCTTTCTTT. Translation gives CASSIGEITEAFF.

This clone was seen a few times. The chain carries TRBV19 and TRBJ2-3; 8 bases align to TRBD2. Trimming took 5 bases from V and 0 from J; bases not matched to a gene: 4. The CDR3 contains 15 residues. From germline, CDR1 is LNHDA and CDR2 SQIVND (reference sequence). The CDR3 is CASSELAASTDTQYF. The CDR3 DNA reads as TGTGCCAGTAGTGAACTAGCGGCAAGCACAGATACGCAGTATTTT.

V usage is TRBV5-1 and J usage is TRBJ1-4; 7 bases agree with TRBD1. V dropped 8 bases and J dropped 3; count of bases not matched to a gene: 4. The CDR3 contains 13 residues. From germline, CDR1 is SGHRS and CDR2 YFSETQ. CDR3 bases: TGCGCCAGTAGGGGACAGTCTAATGAAAAACTGTTTTTT. Residues: CASRGQSNEKLFF.

The chain links TRBV29-1 to TRBJ2-1, with 13 bases lining up with TRBD2. The V gene's germline CDR1 is SQVTM and CDR2 ANQGSEA. J gave up 5 bases and V 6 bases, and 4 bases lay outside the gene matches. This CDR3 region has 14 residues. CDR3 region: CSVRTSGGDNEQFF. CDR3 coding DNA: TGCAGCGTCCGGACTAGCGGGGGAGACAATGAGCAGTTCTTC.

This clone occurred a few times. The chain is built from TRBV29-1 and TRBJ1-2; the D is unclear. CDR1 is SQVTM, CDR2 ANQGSEA, per germline. Trimming cost V 7 bases and J 4 bases, with 13 bases left between them. This CDR3 comprises 12 residues. DNA of the CDR3: TGCAGCGGAACTAAGGAACCCTATGGCTACACCTTC. This translates into CSGTKEPYGYTF.

This clone was observed a single time. In DNA, the CDR3 is TGTGCCTGGTGTAGGGGTAGCTATAATTCACCCCTCCACTTT. It is translated as CAWCRGSYNSPLHF. The rearrangement links TRBV30 to TRBJ1-6, with a tentative D call TRBD1 (5 bases). Germline V gene sequence: CDR1 GTSNPN, CDR2 SVGIG (reference sequence). The V end was cut by 5 bases, the J end by 3 bases, with 11 bases between. The CDR3 runs 14 residues.

V is TRBV5-4 and J is TRBJ2-5; the match to TRBD2 covers 11 bases. J was trimmed by 4 bases and V by 6 bases; bases with no gene match: 11. The CDR3 sequence is 16 residues long. Looked up from germline, CDR1 is SGHNT and CDR2 is YYREEE (reference sequence). The CDR3 coding sequence is TGTGCCAGCACCATCCCCGGGACTAGCGGCCGAGAGACCCAGTACTTC. This encodes CASTIPGTSGRETQYF. Full variable domain (remainder filled in from reference TRBV5-4 and TRBJ2-5): ETGVTQSPTHLIKTRGQQVTLRCSSQSGHNTVSWYQQALGQGPQFIFQYYREEENGRGNFPPRFSGLQFPNYSSELNVNALELDDSALYLCASTIPGTSGRETQYFGPGTRLLVL.

The chain carries TRBV6-5 and TRBJ2-5, with D maybe TRBD1 (6 bases). Germline loops: CDR1 MNHEY, CDR2 SVGAGI. Trimming stripped 2 bases from V and 2 bases from J, with 12 bases between. The CDR3 covers 15 residues. CDR3 DNA sequence: TGTGCCAGCAGTTACCGCCAGGGGCGGCAAGAGACCCAGTACTTC. Its protein product is CASSYRQGRQETQYF.

This clone was seen a few times. The CDR3 is CASSGGQGTYEQYF. The CDR3 bases are TGTGCCAGCAGTGGGGGACAGGGTACCTACGAGCAGTACTTC. The chain couples TRBV7-3 to TRBJ2-7; 9 bases match TRBD1. In germline, CDR1 is SGHTA, CDR2 FQGTGA. V gave up 6 bases and J gave up 2 bases; unmatched junction bases: 5. The CDR3 is 14 amino acids.